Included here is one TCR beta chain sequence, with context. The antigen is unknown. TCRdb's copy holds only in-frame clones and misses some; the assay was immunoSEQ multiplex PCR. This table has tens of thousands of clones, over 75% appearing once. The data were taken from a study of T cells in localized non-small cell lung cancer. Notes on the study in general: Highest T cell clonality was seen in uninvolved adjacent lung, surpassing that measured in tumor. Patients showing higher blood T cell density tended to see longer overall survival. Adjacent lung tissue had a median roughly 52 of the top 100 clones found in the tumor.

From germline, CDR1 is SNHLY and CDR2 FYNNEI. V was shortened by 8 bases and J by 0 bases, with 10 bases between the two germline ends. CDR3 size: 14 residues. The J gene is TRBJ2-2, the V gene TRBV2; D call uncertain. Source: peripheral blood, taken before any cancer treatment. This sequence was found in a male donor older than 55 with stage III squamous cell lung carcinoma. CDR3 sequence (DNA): TGTGCCAGCCTTGAGCATTCGAACACCGGGGAGCTGTTTTTT. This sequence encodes CASLEHSNTGELFF.